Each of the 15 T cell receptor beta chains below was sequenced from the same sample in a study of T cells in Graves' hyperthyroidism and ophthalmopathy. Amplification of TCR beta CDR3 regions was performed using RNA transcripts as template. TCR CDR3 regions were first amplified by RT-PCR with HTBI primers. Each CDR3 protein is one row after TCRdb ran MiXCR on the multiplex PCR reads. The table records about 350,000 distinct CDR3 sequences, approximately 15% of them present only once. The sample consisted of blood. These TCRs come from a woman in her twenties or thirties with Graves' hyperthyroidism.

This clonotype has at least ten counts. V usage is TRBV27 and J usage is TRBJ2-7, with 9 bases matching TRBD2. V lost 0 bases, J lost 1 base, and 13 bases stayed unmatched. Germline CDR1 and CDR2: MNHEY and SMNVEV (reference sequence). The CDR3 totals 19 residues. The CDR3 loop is CASSLSRARGGLASYEQYF. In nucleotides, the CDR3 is TGTGCCAGCAGTTTATCTCGGGCCCGGGGGGGACTAGCATCCTACGAGCAGTACTTC.

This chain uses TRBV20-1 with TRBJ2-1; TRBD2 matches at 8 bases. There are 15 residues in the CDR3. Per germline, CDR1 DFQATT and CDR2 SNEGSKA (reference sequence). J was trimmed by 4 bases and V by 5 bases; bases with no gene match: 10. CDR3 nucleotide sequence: TGCAGTGCTCCCAAAAGCGGGAGAGATTACAATGAGCAGTTCTTC. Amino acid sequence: CSAPKSGRDYNEQFF.

The CDR3 DNA is TGCAGGGGCACCGGGGGGAGTGGAGATACGCAGTATTTT. Amino acids: CRGTGGSGDTQYF. This chain links TRBV20-1 with TRBJ2-3; 7 bases line up with TRBD2. Per germline, CDR1 DFQATT and CDR2 SNEGSKA (reference sequence). This CDR3 spans 13 amino acids.

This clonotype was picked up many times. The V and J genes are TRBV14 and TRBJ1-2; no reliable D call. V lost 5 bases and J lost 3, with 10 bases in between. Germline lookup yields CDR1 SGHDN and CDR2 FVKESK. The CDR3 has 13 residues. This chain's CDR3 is CASSKEVDYGYTF. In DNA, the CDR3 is TGTGCCAGCAGCAAGGAAGTGGACTATGGCTACACCTTC.

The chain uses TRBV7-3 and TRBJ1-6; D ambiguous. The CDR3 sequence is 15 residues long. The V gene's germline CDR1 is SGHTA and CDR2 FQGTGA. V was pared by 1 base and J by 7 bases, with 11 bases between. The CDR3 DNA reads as TGTGCCAGCAGCTTAAATGTGGGAGACAATTCACCCCTCCACTTT. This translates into CASSLNVGDNSPLHF.

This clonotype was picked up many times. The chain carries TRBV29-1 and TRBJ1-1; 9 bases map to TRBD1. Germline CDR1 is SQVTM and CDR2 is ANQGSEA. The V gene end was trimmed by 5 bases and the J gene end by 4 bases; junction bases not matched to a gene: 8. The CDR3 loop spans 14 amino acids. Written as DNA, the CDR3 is TGCAGCGTTCAGATACGGGACAGGGTCACTGAAGCTTTCTTT. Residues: CSVQIRDRVTEAFF.

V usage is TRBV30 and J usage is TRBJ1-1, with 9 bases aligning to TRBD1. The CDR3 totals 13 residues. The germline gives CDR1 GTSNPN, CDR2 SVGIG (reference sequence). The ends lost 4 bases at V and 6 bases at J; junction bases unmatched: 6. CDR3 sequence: CAWTGQGRAEAFF. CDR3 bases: TGTGCCTGGACCGGACAGGGGCGCGCTGAAGCTTTCTTT.

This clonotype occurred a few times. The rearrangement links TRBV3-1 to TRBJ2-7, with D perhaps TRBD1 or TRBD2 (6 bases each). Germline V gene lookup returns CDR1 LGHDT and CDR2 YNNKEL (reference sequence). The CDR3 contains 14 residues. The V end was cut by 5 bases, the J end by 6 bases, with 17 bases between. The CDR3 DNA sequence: TGTGCCAGCAGCTCGACTAGGGGGGTTCGCGAGCAGTACTTC. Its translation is CASSSTRGVREQYF.

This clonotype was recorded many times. The CDR3 region has the DNA TGTGCCAGCAGCCTCCCGGTCCAAAAGAACGAGTACTTC. Protein: CASSLPVQKNEYF. The V gene is TRBV2, the J gene TRBJ2-5; no definite D call. CDR1 SNHLY and CDR2 FYNNEI come from the germline V gene. The V and J ends lost 6 bases and 12 bases respectively, with 20 bases between them. The CDR3 consists of 13 residues.

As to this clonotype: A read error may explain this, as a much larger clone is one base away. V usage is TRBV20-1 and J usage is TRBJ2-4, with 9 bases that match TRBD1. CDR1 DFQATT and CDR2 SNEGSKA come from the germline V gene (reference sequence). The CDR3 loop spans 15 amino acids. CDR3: CNAHGRDRVRNIQYF. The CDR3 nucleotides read TGCAATGCTCACGGACGGGACAGGGTGAGGAACATTCAGTACTTC.

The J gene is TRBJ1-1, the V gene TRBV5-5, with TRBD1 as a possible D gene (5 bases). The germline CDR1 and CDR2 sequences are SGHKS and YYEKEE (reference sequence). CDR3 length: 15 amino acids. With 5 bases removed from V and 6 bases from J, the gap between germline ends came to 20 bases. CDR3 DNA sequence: TGTGCCAGCAGGGGTGGGGGTACCGGGGTAGCTGAAGCTTTCTTT. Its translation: CASRGGGTGVAEAFF.

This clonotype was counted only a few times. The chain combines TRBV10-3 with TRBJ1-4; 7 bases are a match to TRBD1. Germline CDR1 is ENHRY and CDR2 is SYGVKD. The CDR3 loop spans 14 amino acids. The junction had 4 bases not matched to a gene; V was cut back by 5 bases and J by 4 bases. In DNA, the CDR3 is TGTGCCATCAGTCAGGACAGGAATAATGAAAAACTGTTTTTT. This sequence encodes CAISQDRNNEKLFF.

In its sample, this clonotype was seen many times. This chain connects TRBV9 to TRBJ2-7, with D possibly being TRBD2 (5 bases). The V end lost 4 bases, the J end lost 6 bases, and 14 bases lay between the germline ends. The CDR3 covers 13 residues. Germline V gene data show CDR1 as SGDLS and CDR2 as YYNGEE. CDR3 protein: CASSQDSRREQYF. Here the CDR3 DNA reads TGTGCCAGCAGCCAGGACTCCCGGCGCGAGCAGTACTTC.

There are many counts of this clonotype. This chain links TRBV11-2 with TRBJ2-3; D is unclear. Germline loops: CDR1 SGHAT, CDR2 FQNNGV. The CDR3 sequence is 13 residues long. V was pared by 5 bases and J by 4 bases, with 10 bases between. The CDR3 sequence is CASSPGRADTQYF. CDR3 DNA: TGTGCCAGCAGCCCAGGACGGGCAGATACGCAGTATTTT.

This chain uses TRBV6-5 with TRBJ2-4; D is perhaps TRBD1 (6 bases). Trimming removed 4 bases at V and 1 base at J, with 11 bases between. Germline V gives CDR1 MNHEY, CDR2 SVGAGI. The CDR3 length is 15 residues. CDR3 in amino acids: CASSSLRGAKNIQYF. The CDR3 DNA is TGTGCCAGCAGTTCCCTCAGGGGCGCCAAAAACATTCAGTACTTC.